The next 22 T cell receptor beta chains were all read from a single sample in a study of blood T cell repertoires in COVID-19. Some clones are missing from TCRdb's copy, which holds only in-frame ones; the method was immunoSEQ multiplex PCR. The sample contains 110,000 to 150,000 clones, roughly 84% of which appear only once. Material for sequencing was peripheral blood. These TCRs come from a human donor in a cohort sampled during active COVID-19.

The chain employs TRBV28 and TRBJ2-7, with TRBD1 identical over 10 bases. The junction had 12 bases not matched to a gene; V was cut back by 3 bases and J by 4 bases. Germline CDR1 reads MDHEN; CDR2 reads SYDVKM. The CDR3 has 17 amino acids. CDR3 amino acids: CASSFSSGTGVVYEQYF. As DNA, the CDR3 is TGTGCCAGCAGTTTTTCCTCTGGGACAGGGGTTGTATACGAGCAGTACTTC.

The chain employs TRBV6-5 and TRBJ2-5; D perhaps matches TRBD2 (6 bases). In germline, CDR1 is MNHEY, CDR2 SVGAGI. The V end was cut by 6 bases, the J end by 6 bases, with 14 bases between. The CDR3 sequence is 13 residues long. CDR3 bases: TGTGCCAGCAGCCCCGGGGGAGAAAAGACCCAGTACTTC. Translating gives CASSPGGEKTQYF.

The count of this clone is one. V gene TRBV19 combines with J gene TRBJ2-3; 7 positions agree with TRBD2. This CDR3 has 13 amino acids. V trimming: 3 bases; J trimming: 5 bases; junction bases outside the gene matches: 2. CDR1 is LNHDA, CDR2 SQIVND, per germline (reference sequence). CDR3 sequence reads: CASSMGGGDTQYF. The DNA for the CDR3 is TGTGCCAGTAGTATGGGCGGGGGAGATACGCAGTATTTT.

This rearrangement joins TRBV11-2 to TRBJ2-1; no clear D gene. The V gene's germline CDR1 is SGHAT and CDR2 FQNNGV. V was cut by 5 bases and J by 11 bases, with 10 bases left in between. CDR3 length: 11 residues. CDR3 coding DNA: TGTGCCAGCAGCCCCGACACACAGCAGTTCTTC. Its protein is CASSPDTQQFF.

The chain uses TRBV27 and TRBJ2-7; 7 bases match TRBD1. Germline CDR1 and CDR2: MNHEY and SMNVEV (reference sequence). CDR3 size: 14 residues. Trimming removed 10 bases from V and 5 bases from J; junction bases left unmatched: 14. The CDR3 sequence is CATLRTTGDHEQYF. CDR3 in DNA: TGTGCCACCCTTAGGACCACAGGGGACCACGAGCAGTACTTC.

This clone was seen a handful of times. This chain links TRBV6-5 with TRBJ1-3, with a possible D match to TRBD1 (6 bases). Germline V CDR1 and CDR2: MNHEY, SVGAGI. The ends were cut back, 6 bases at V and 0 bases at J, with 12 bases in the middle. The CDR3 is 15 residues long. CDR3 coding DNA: TGTGCCAGCAGGCCACAGGGCCTCTCTGGAAACACCATATATTTT. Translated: CASRPQGLSGNTIYF.

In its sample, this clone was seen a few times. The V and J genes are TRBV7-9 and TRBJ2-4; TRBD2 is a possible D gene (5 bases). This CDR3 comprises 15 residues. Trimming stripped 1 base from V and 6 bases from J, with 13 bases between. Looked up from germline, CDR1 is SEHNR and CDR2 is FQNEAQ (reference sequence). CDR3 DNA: TGTGCCAGCAGCTTAGTTGCGGGTCGGCGAAACATTCAGTACTTC. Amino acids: CASSLVAGRRNIQYF.

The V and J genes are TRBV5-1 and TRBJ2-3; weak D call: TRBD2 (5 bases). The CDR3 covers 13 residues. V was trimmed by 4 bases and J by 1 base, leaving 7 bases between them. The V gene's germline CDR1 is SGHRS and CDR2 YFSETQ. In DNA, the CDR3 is TGCGCCAGCAGCCCGGAGGGCACAGATACGCAGTATTTT. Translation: CASSPEGTDTQYF.

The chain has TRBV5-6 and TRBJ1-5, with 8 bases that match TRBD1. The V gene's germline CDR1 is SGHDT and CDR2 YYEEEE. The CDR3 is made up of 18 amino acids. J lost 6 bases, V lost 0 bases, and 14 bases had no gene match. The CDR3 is CASSLALSGQGTSQPQHF. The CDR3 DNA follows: TGTGCCAGCAGCTTGGCCTTATCCGGACAGGGTACGTCTCAGCCCCAGCATTTT.

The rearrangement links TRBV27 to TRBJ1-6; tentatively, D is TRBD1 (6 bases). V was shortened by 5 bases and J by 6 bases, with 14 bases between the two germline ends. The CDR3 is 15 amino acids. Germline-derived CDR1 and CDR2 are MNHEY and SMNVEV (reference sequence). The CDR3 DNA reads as TGTGCCAGCAGTACCAAGGGGGGGGCTAATTCACCCCTCCACTTT. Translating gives CASSTKGGANSPLHF.

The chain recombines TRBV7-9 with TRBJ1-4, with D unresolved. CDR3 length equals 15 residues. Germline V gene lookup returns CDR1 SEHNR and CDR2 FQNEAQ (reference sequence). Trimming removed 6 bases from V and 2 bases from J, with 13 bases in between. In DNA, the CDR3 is TGTGCCAGCAGTGCGCGGATGTATACTAATGAAAAACTGTTTTTT. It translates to CASSARMYTNEKLFF.

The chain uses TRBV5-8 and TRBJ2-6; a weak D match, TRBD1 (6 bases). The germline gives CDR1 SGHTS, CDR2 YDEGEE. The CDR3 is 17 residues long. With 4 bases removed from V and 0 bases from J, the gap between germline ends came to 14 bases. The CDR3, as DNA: TGTGCCAGCAGCGCAGTGACAGGAAGCTCTGGGGCCAACGTCCTGACTTTC. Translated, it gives CASSAVTGSSGANVLTF.

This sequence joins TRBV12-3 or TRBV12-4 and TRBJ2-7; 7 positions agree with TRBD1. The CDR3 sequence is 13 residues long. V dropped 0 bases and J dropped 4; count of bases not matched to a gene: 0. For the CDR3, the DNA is TGTGCCAGCAGTTTAGCGGGACAGTACGAGCAGTACTTC. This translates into CASSLAGQYEQYF.

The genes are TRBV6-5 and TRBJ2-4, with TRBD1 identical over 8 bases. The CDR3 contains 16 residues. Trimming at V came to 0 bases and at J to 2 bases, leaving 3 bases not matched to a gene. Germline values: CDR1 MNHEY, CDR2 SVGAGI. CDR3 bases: TGTGCCAGCAGTTACTCCCAGGGGGCAACCAAAAACATTCAGTACTTC. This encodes CASSYSQGATKNIQYF.

The CDR3 nucleotides read TGTGCCAGCTGCCTGGGACAGGGCTTCGAGCAGTACTTC. It specifies CASCLGQGFEQYF. J is TRBJ2-7 and V is TRBV6-5; 9 nucleotides agree with TRBD1. The trim removed 8 bases at V and 6 bases at J, leaving 8 bases unmatched. There are 13 residues in the CDR3. Germline lookup yields CDR1 MNHEY and CDR2 SVGAGI.

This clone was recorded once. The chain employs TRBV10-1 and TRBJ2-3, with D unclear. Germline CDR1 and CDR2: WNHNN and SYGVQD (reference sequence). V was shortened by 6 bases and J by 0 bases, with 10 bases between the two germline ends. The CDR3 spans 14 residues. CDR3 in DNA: TGCGCCAGCAGGGATAGACTCAGCACAGATACGCAGTATTTT. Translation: CASRDRLSTDTQYF.

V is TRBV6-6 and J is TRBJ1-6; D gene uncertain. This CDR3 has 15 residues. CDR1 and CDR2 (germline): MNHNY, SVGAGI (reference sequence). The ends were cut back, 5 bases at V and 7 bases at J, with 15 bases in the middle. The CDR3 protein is CASSLDPAGNSPLHF. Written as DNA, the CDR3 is TGTGCCAGCAGTCTGGACCCCGCGGGCAATTCACCCCTCCACTTT.

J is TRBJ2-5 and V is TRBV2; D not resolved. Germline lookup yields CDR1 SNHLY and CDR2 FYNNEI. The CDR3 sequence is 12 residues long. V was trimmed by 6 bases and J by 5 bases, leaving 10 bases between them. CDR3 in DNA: TGTGCCAGCAGCAGCCTCGGGGAGACCCAGTACTTC. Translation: CASSSLGETQYF. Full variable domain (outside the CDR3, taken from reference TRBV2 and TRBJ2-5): EPEVTQTPSHQVTQMGQEVILRCVPISNHLYFYWYRQILGQKVEFLVSFYNNEISEKSEIFDDQFSVERPDGSNFTLKIRSTKLEDSAMYFCASSSLGETQYFGPGTRLLVL.

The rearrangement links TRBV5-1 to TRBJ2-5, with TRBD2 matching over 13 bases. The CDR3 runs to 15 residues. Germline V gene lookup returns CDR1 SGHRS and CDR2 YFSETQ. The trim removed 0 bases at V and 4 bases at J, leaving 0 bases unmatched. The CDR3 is CASSLGLAGGETQYF. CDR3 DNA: TGCGCCAGCAGCTTGGGACTAGCGGGGGGAGAGACCCAGTACTTC.

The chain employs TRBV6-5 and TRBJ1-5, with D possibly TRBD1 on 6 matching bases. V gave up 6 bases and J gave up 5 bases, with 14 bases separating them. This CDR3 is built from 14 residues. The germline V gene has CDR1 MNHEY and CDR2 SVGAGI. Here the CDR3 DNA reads TGTGCCAGCAGCGGACAGAATTTGCATCAGCCCCAGCATTTT. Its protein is CASSGQNLHQPQHF.

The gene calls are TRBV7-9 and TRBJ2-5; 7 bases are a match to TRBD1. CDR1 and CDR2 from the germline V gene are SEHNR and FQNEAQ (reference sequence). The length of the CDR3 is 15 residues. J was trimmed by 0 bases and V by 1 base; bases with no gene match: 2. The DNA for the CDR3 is TGTGCCAGCAGCTTAGGAGACAGGGACCAAGAGACCCAGTACTTC. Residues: CASSLGDRDQETQYF.

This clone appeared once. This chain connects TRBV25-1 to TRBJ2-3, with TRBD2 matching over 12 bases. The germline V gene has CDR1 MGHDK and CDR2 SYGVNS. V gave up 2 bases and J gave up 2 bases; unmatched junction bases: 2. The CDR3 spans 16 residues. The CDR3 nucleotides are TGTGCCAGCAGTGAACTAGCGGGGGGGAACACAGATACGCAGTATTTT. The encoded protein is CASSELAGGNTDTQYF.